This T cell receptor beta chain was identified in a study of cytomegalovirus exposure and HLA in healthy donors. The overall study: Among roughly 180 million T cells, an earlier analysis found roughly 110 million unique TCR beta sequences.

There are a few counts of this clone. The study ran its PCR with 60 Vbeta and 13 Jbeta primers. Profiled with immunoSEQ multiplex PCR; TCRdb holds only in-frame clones, not every one. The table has 90,000 to 150,000 clones, 6.5% to 9.5% seen once. Germline V lookup: CDR1 SGHTA, CDR2 FQGNSA. With 3 bases clipped from V and 13 bases from J, the junction kept 2 bases outside the gene matches. The CDR3 is 11 residues long. J is TRBJ2-2 and V is TRBV7-2; 7 nucleotides match TRBD1. The sequence was collected from a woman aged 40 to 50 in good health and CMV-seropositive. Sequencing input: PBMCs. CDR3 region: CASSFYRGLFF. In nucleotides, the CDR3 is TGTGCCAGCAGCTTCTACAGGGGGCTGTTTTTT. Full variable domain (missing parts from reference TRBV7-2 and TRBJ2-2): GAGVSQSPSNKVTEKGKDVELRCDPISGHTALYWYRQSLGQGLEFLIYFQGNSAPDKSGLPSDRFSAERTGGSVSTLTIQRTQQEDSAVYLCASSFYRGLFFGEGSRLTVL.